The text below deals with one TCR beta chain. Its antigen is unidentified. Documented treatment: roughly 11-day PBMC culture with coronavirus spike peptide pools or control peptides (ViraFEST assay). The source of the sample is a study of vaccination and CD4 T cells after COVID-19. The overall study: Two doses of either BNT162b2 or mRNA-1273 vaccine were given to participants. The authors exposed cells to overlapping spike peptides derived from SARS-CoV-2, HCoV-NL63, HCoV-OC43 and HCoV-229E.

Researchers used the Oncomine TCR Beta short-read assay to sequence DNA from cultured CD4+ T cells. Each CDR3 protein gets one entry after TCRdb re-called the PCR reads with MiXCR. The table records approximately 23,000 distinct CDR3 sequences, roughly 33% of them present only once. Germline V gene lookup returns CDR1 DFQATT and CDR2 SNEGSKA (reference sequence). The V gene end was trimmed by 5 bases and the J gene end by 7 bases; junction bases not matched to a gene: 5. The length of the CDR3 is 13 residues. Sequencing input: cultured CD4+ T cells from blood. The chain joins TRBV20-1 to TRBJ2-2; TRBD1 aligns across 9 bases. The receptor was derived from a human donor with COVID-19. The CDR3 DNA follows: TGCAGTGCTCCCGGGACAGGGAGCGGGGAGCTGTTTTTT. It specifies CSAPGTGSGELFF.